This entry lists 30 T cell receptor beta chains sequenced from one sample in a study of T cell responses to AZD1222 COVID-19 vaccine. TCRdb's table, derived via immunoSEQ multiplex PCR, lists solely in-frame clones and lacks some. This table holds approximately 180,000 clones, around 90% found once. The material was peripheral blood, obtained on day 0 of AZD1222 vaccination. The receptors derive from an adult in good health.

This CDR3 reads CASSSQQGRRGGRAFF. The CDR3 DNA sequence: TGTGCCAGCAGCTCCCAGCAGGGACGTCGCGGCGGAAGAGCTTTCTTT. The chain has TRBV7-2 and TRBJ1-1; perhaps TRBD1 as D (5 bases). Germline values: CDR1 SGHTA, CDR2 FQGNSA. The CDR3 has 16 amino acids. The V gene lost 4 bases and the J gene lost 10 bases, with 25 bases spanning the gap.

The J gene is TRBJ1-1, the V gene TRBV3-1 (or the pseudogene TRBV3-2); 9 bases align to TRBD1. The ends lost 5 bases at V and 3 bases at J; junction bases unmatched: 4. The germline gives CDR1 LGHDT, CDR2 YNNKEL (reference sequence). This CDR3 has 14 residues. This chain's CDR3 is CASSNRGLYTEAFF. CDR3 bases: TGTGCCAGCAGCAACAGGGGGCTGTACACTGAAGCTTTCTTT.

The V gene is TRBV2, the J gene TRBJ2-7; possibly TRBD1 for D (6 bases). The germline V gene encodes CDR1 SNHLY and CDR2 FYNNEI. V was shortened by 6 bases and J by 3 bases, with 15 bases between the two germline ends. This CDR3 has 14 residues. CDR3 bases: TGTGCCAGCAGGGAACAGGGACAAGGCTACGAGCAGTACTTC. Translating it yields CASREQGQGYEQYF.

The chain recombines TRBV5-3 with TRBJ1-3, with 7 positions matching TRBD1. TRBV5-3 is designated an ORF whose function remains uncertain. The CDR3 consists of 16 residues. The V gene end was trimmed by 3 bases and the J gene end by 3 bases; junction bases not matched to a gene: 9. For the CDR3, the DNA is TGTGCCAGAAGCTCCCAACAGGGGCCCGATGGAAACACCATATATTTT. It specifies CARSSQQGPDGNTIYF.

This chain connects TRBV14 to TRBJ1-3; TRBD1 might be the D (5 bases). The CDR3 is 15 amino acids. V was pared by 2 bases and J by 1 base, with 9 bases between. Per germline, CDR1 SGHDN and CDR2 FVKESK. The CDR3 loop reads CASSQSRVSGNTIYF. DNA of the CDR3: TGTGCCAGCAGCCAATCCAGGGTATCTGGAAACACCATATATTTT.

The chain carries TRBV9 and TRBJ2-2, with 11 bases lining up with TRBD2. V trimming: 0 bases; J trimming: 8 bases; junction bases outside the gene matches: 6. There are 16 residues in the CDR3. Germline-derived CDR1 and CDR2 are SGDLS and YYNGEE. The DNA of the CDR3 is TGTGCCAGCAGCGTAGACCCTAGCGGGAGGATGGGGGAGCTGTTTTTT. This codes for CASSVDPSGRMGELFF.

This clone appeared a single time. The chain couples TRBV3-1 (or the pseudogene TRBV3-2) to TRBJ2-7, with 8 bases lining up with TRBD1. With V trimmed by 6 bases and J by 1 base, 8 bases remained unmatched. Germline V gene lookup returns CDR1 LGHDT and CDR2 YNNKEL (reference sequence). The CDR3 sequence is 15 residues long. The CDR3, as DNA: TGTGCCAGCAGTCTCACAGGGGGTAGGTCCTACGAGCAGTACTTC. It specifies CASSLTGGRSYEQYF.

Only one count was recorded for this clone. CDR3 loop: CASSLSSPGGADTQYF. The CDR3, as DNA: TGTGCCAGCAGCTTATCTAGCCCCGGAGGCGCAGATACGCAGTATTTT. This chain joins TRBV13 and TRBJ2-3, with D perhaps matching TRBD2 (5 bases). V was clipped by 2 bases and J by 4 bases, with 16 bases between them. CDR1 and CDR2 from the germline V gene are PRHDT and FYEKMQ (reference sequence). CDR3 length: 16 amino acids.

This chain links TRBV7-2 with TRBJ1-4; no reliable D call. V was trimmed by 3 bases and J by 8 bases, leaving 10 bases between them. This CDR3 is built from 13 residues. Germline V gives CDR1 SGHTA, CDR2 FQGNSA. The CDR3 sequence: CASSFSLGEKLFF. For the CDR3, the DNA is TGTGCCAGCAGCTTCTCCCTTGGGGAAAAACTGTTTTTT.

J is TRBJ2-1 and V is TRBV7-2; 8 nucleotides line up with TRBD2. V lost 3 bases, J lost 9 bases, and 13 bases stayed unmatched. CDR1 and CDR2 (germline): SGHTA, FQGNSA. This CDR3 spans 16 amino acids. The CDR3 region has the DNA TGTGCCAGCAGCTTCGCCGGGACTAGTTCATTCAGTGAGCAGTTCTTC. Translating gives CASSFAGTSSFSEQFF. The whole variable domain, filled in from reference TRBV7-2 and TRBJ2-1, reads GAGVSQSPSNKVTEKGKDVELRCDPISGHTALYWYRQSLGQGLEFLIYFQGNSAPDKSGLPSDRFSAERTGGSVSTLTIQRTQQEDSAVYLCASSFAGTSSFSEQFFGPGTRLTVL.

The chain joins TRBV5-4 to TRBJ2-7, with a tentative D call TRBD2 (5 bases). V was cut by 0 bases and J by 1 base, with 11 bases left in between. CDR1 and CDR2 from the germline V gene are SGHNT and YYREEE (reference sequence). The CDR3 spans 15 residues. This chain's CDR3 is CASSLGLAQSYEQYF. The DNA of the CDR3 is TGTGCCAGCAGCTTGGGCCTAGCCCAATCCTACGAGCAGTACTTC.

The chain uses TRBV30 and TRBJ2-1, with TRBD2 identical over 11 bases. CDR1 and CDR2 from the germline V gene are GTSNPN and SVGIG (reference sequence). Trimming cost V 0 bases and J 9 bases; bases outside gene matches: 7. This CDR3 region has 15 residues. Written as DNA, the CDR3 is TGTGCCTGGAGTGTACAACTAGCGGGAGTAGGTGAGCAGTTCTTC. It encodes CAWSVQLAGVGEQFF.

The V call is TRBV4-1, the J call TRBJ1-5; D possibly corresponds to TRBD1 (6 bases). The CDR3 contains 15 residues. CDR1 is MGHRA and CDR2 is YSYEKL in the germline V gene. V lost 1 base to trimming and J lost 2 bases, with 9 bases between them. The CDR3 DNA reads as TGCGCCAGCAGCCAAGGAGCAGGGGGCAATCAGCCCCAGCATTTT. It codes for CASSQGAGGNQPQHF.

J is TRBJ1-2 and V is TRBV19, with D tentatively TRBD1 (6 bases). V lost 4 bases, J lost 4 bases, and 10 bases lay in between. CDR1 LNHDA and CDR2 SQIVND come from the germline V gene (reference sequence). This CDR3 is 13 amino acids long. This CDR3 reads CASSRETGYGYTF. The CDR3 nucleotides are TGTGCCAGTAGTAGAGAGACAGGCTATGGCTACACCTTC.

The rearrangement joins TRBV5-1 to TRBJ1-4, with TRBD1 identical over 8 bases. CDR1 and CDR2 (germline): SGHRS, YFSETQ. The CDR3 has 16 amino acids. V lost 4 bases and J lost 3; bases outside the gene matches: 8. CDR3 sequence reads: CASSPFGQGPNEKLFF. The CDR3 nucleotides read TGCGCCAGCAGCCCCTTTGGACAGGGCCCTAATGAAAAACTGTTTTTT.

The CDR3 is CASSPLVPGELFF. The CDR3, as DNA: TGTGCCAGCAGTCCCCTAGTTCCCGGGGAGCTGTTTTTT. The V gene is TRBV27, the J gene TRBJ2-2; D is unclear. The V and J ends lost 5 bases and 6 bases respectively, with 10 bases between them. The CDR3 is 13 residues long. Germline CDR1 and CDR2: MNHEY and SMNVEV (reference sequence).

The chain joins TRBV5-4 to TRBJ2-5; 11 positions match TRBD2. CDR3 length: 15 residues. CDR1 and CDR2 (germline): SGHNT, YYREEE (reference sequence). The trim removed 4 bases at V and 2 bases at J, leaving 4 bases unmatched. In DNA, the CDR3 is TGTGCCAGCAGCCGAACTAGCGGGAGACAAGAGACCCAGTACTTC. Protein: CASSRTSGRQETQYF.

This clone was observed once. This chain uses TRBV7-9 with TRBJ2-3; the D is unclear. The CDR3 contains 13 residues. The V end was cut by 1 base, the J end by 7 bases, with 9 bases between. Looked up from germline, CDR1 is SEHNR and CDR2 is FQNEAQ (reference sequence). The CDR3 here is CASSLDRYNTQYF. In nucleotides, the CDR3 is TGTGCCAGCAGCTTAGATAGGTATAATACGCAGTATTTT.

V and J are TRBV6-1 and TRBJ2-1; 9 nucleotides align to TRBD2. V trimming: 4 bases; J trimming: 6 bases; junction bases outside the gene matches: 10. This CDR3 is 16 amino acids long. CDR1 and CDR2 (germline): MNHNS, SASEGT. CDR3 sequence: CASSGARSGSLNEQFF. CDR3 sequence (DNA): TGTGCCAGCAGTGGCGCACGTAGCGGGAGCCTCAATGAGCAGTTCTTC.

This chain links TRBV3-1 (or the pseudogene TRBV3-2) with TRBJ1-2; D is unclear. Germline V lookup: CDR1 LGHDT, CDR2 YNNKEL (reference sequence). CDR3 length: 14 amino acids. Trimming stripped 1 base from V and 0 bases from J, with 6 bases between. As DNA, the CDR3 is TGTGCCAGCAGCCAAGTAAGGCCTAACTATGGCTACACCTTC. Translated: CASSQVRPNYGYTF.

This rearrangement joins TRBV28 to TRBJ1-1; no clear D gene. V gave up 5 bases and J gave up 0 bases, with 10 bases separating them. CDR1 is MDHEN and CDR2 is SYDVKM in the germline V gene. This CDR3 is built from 14 residues. Written as DNA, the CDR3 is TGTGCCAGCAGTCCCCCTCACATGAACACTGAAGCTTTCTTT. Its translation: CASSPPHMNTEAFF.

This clone was recorded once. The gene calls are TRBV6-6 and TRBJ2-7, with 10 nucleotides matching TRBD2. The germline CDR1 and CDR2 sequences are MNHNY and SVGAGI (reference sequence). The CDR3 has 16 amino acids. V lost 5 bases, J lost 6 bases, and 13 bases stayed unmatched. Here the CDR3 DNA reads TGTGCCAGCAGTCCTCCGATAAGCGGGAGGGCCCCCGAGCAGTACTTC. Protein product: CASSPPISGRAPEQYF.

This clone appeared a single time. J is TRBJ1-1 and V is TRBV30; 8 positions agree with TRBD1. CDR1 and CDR2 (germline): GTSNPN, SVGIG (reference sequence). The CDR3 extends over 14 amino acids. V trimming: 2 bases; J trimming: 3 bases; junction bases outside the gene matches: 5. For the CDR3, the DNA is TGTGCCTGGAGTCTCCCGGACAGGGACACTGAAGCTTTCTTT. Translating it yields CAWSLPDRDTEAFF.

The rearrangement joins TRBV4-1 to TRBJ2-7, with 15 positions matching TRBD2. Germline CDR1 is MGHRA and CDR2 is YSYEKL. V lost 3 bases, J lost 6 bases, and 6 bases stayed unmatched. The CDR3 is 16 residues long. For the CDR3, the DNA is TGCGCCAGCAGCCAGGAAGGACTAGCGGGAGGGAGCGAGCAGTACTTC. This gives the protein CASSQEGLAGGSEQYF.

The chain carries TRBV9 and TRBJ1-5, with TRBD1 matching 7 bases. V was pared by 2 bases and J by 3 bases, with 2 bases of the junction left unmatched. CDR3 length: 14 residues. Per the germline V gene, CDR1 is SGDLS and CDR2 is YYNGEE. CDR3 loop: CASSVTGNNQPQHF. CDR3 nucleotides: TGTGCCAGCAGCGTGACAGGGAACAATCAGCCCCAGCATTTT.

The chain carries TRBV5-4 and TRBJ2-2, with TRBD2 identical over 16 bases. CDR3 length equals 17 residues. J gave up 7 bases and V 4 bases, and 7 bases lay outside the gene matches. Germline V gene data show CDR1 as SGHNT and CDR2 as YYREEE (reference sequence). For the CDR3, the DNA is TGTGCCAGCAGCCCGGGGACTAGCGGGAGGGCCGACGGGGAGCTGTTTTTT. It translates to CASSPGTSGRADGELFF.

This chain connects TRBV5-1 to TRBJ1-1, with 9 nucleotides matching TRBD1. With 4 bases clipped from V and 5 bases from J, the junction kept 9 bases outside the gene matches. Germline V gives CDR1 SGHRS, CDR2 YFSETQ. CDR3 length equals 15 residues. The CDR3 here is CASSPGDREGTEAFF. In DNA, the CDR3 is TGCGCCAGCAGCCCAGGGGACAGGGAGGGAACTGAAGCTTTCTTT.

The CDR3 nucleotides are TGTGCCAGCAGTTTAACGGGGTACAATGAGCAGTTCTTC. It codes for CASSLTGYNEQFF. V is TRBV28 and J is TRBJ2-1, with D maybe TRBD2 (5 bases). Trimming removed 2 bases from V and 4 bases from J, with 6 bases in between. Germline-derived CDR1 and CDR2 are MDHEN and SYDVKM. The CDR3 covers 13 residues.

The chain links TRBV19 to TRBJ1-2; unclear D gene. V dropped 3 bases and J dropped 4 bases, with 21 bases sitting between them. CDR1 and CDR2 (germline): LNHDA, SQIVND (reference sequence). The CDR3 is 17 residues long. The CDR3 is CASSITDGYGSSYGYTF. Written as DNA, the CDR3 is TGTGCCAGTAGTATCACTGATGGCTACGGCAGTTCCTATGGCTACACCTTC.

This chain uses TRBV5-1 with TRBJ1-4; 9 bases match TRBD1. CDR1 SGHRS and CDR2 YFSETQ come from the germline V gene. This CDR3 contains 14 residues. J was trimmed by 5 bases and V by 2 bases; bases with no gene match: 1. This CDR3 reads CASSFGQGNEKLFF. The CDR3 bases are TGCGCCAGCAGCTTCGGACAGGGGAATGAAAAACTGTTTTTT.